This record concerns one T cell receptor beta chain sequence. This CDR3 spans 15 amino acids. Germline trimming cut 6 bases from V and 2 bases from J; bases unmatched to any gene: 4. The germline CDR1 and CDR2 sequences are SGHAT and FQNNGV. The data originate from a study of T cell responses to AZD1222 COVID-19 vaccine. Sequencing was performed with immunoSEQ multiplex PCR; in TCRdb, only in-frame clones are kept and a portion is missing. This sample has 86,000 or so clones, with over 85% found just once. Sequenced here: peripheral blood, sampled on day 0 of AZD1222 vaccination. The clonotype was recovered from an adult in good health. V is TRBV11-2 and J is TRBJ2-2; TRBD1 aligns across 9 bases. The CDR3 nucleotides are TGTGCCAGCAGAGGGGGACAGGGAAACACCGGGGAGCTGTTTTTT. Protein product: CASRGGQGNTGELFF.